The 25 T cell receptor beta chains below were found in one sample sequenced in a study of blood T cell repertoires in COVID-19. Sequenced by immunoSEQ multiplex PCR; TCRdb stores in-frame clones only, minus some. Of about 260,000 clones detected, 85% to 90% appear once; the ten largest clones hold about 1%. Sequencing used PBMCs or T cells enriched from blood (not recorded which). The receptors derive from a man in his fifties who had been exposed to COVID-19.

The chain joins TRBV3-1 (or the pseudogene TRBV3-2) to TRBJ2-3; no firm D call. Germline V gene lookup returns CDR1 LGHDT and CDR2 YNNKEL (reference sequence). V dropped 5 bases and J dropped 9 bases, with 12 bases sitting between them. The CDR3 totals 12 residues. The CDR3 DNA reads TGTGCCAGCAGCTTAGCCTCAACCACGCAGTATTTT. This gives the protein CASSLASTTQYF.

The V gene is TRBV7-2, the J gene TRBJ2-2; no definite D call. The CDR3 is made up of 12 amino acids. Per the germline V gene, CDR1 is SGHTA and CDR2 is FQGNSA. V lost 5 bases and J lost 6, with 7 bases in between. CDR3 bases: TGTGCCAGCAGCGTCTACGCCGGGGAGCTGTTTTTT. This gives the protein CASSVYAGELFF.

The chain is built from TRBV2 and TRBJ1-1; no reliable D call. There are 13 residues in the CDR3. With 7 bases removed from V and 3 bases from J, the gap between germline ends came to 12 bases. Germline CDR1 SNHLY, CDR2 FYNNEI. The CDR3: CASIEEGDTEAFF. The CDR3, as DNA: TGTGCCAGCATTGAGGAGGGAGACACTGAAGCTTTCTTT.

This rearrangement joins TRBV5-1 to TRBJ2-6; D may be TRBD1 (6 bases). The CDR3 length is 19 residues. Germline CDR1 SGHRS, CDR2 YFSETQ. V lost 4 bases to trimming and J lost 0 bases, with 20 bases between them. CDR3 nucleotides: TGCGCCAGCAGCCCCCGGCTCTGGACAGAAAGCTCTGGGGCCAACGTCCTGACTTTC. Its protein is CASSPRLWTESSGANVLTF.

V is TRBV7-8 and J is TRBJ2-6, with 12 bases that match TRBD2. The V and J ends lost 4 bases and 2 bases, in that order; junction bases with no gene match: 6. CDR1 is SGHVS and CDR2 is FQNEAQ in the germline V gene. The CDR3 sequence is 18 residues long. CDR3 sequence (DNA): TGTGCCAGCAGCTCGCGACTAGCGGGAGCCACTGGGGCCAACGTCCTGACTTTC. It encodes CASSSRLAGATGANVLTF.

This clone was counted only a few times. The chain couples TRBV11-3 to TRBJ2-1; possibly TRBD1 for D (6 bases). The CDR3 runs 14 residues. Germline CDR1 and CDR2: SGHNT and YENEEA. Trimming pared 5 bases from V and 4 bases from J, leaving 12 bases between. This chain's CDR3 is CASSPSQGYNEQFF. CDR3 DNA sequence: TGTGCCAGCAGCCCGTCTCAGGGGTACAATGAGCAGTTCTTC.

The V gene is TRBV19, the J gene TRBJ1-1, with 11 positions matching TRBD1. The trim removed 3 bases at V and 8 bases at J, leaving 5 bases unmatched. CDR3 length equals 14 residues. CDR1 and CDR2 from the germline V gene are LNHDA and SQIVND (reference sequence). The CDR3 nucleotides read TGTGCCAGTAGTATTAGGACAGGGGGCTTGGAAGCTTTCTTT. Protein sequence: CASSIRTGGLEAFF.

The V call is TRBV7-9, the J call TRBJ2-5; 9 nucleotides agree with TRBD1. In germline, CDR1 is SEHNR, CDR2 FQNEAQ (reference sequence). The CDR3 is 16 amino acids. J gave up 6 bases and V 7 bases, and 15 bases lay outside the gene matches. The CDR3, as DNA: TGTGCCAGCAAGACACAGGGGGCGGACGGTCGTCAGACCCAGTACTTC. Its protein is CASKTQGADGRQTQYF.

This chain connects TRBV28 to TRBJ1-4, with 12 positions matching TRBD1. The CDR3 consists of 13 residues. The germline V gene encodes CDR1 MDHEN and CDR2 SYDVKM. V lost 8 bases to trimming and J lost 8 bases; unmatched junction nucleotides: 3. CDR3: CASGDRGREKLFF. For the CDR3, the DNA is TGTGCCAGCGGGGACAGGGGGCGGGAAAAACTGTTTTTT.

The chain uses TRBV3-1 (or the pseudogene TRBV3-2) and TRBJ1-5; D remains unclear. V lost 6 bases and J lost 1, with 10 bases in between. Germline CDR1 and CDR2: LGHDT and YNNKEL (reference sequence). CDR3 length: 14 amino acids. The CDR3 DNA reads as TGTGCCAGCAGTAGGGAGTCGAGCAATCAGCCCCAGCATTTT. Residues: CASSRESSNQPQHF.

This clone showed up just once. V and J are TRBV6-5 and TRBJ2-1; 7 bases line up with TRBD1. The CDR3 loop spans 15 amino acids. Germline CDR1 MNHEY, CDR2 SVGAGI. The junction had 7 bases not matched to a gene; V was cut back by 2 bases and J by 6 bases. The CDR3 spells CASSYRQGRINEQFF. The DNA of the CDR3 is TGTGCCAGCAGTTACCGACAGGGCAGGATCAATGAGCAGTTCTTC.

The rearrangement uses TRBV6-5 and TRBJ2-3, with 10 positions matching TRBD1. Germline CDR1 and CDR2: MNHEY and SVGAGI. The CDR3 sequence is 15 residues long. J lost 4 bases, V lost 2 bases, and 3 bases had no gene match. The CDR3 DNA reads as TGTGCCAGCAGTTACGTGACAGGGGGCGCAGATACGCAGTATTTT. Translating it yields CASSYVTGGADTQYF.

DNA for the CDR3: TGTGCCAGCACCGGGACAGGGGCCTACGAGCAGTACTTC. It yields the protein CASTGTGAYEQYF. The chain is built from TRBV6-5 and TRBJ2-7, with 10 bases that match TRBD1. V was clipped by 7 bases and J by 2 bases; unmatched bases: 2. CDR1 is MNHEY and CDR2 is SVGAGI in the germline V gene. This CDR3 comprises 13 residues.

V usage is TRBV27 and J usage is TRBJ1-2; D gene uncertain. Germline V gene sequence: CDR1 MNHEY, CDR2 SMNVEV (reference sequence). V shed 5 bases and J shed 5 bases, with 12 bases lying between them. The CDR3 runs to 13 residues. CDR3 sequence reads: CASSGTVPYGYTF. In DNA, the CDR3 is TGTGCCAGCAGTGGAACAGTTCCATATGGCTACACCTTC.

CDR3 in DNA: TGTGCCAGCAGCCAAGAGGGCGTAGAGCAGCCCCAGCATTTT. Residues: CASSQEGVEQPQHF. The chain recombines TRBV3-1 (or the pseudogene TRBV3-2) with TRBJ1-5; D is uncertain. CDR3 length: 14 residues. CDR1 is LGHDT and CDR2 is YNNKEL in the germline V gene (reference sequence). Trimming removed 0 bases at V and 7 bases at J, with 10 bases between.

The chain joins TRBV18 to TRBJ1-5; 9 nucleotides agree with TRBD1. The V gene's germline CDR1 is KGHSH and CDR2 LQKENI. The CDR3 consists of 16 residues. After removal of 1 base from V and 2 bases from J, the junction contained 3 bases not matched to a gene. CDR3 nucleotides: TGTGCCAGCTCACCACAGGGACAGGGTGGCAATCAGCCCCAGCATTTT. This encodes CASSPQGQGGNQPQHF.

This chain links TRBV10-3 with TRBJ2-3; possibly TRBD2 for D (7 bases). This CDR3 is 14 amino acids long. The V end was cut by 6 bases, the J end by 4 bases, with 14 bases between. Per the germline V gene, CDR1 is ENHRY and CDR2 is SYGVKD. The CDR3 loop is CAISPGGPPDTQYF. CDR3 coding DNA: TGTGCCATCAGCCCGGGGGGCCCGCCAGATACGCAGTATTTT.

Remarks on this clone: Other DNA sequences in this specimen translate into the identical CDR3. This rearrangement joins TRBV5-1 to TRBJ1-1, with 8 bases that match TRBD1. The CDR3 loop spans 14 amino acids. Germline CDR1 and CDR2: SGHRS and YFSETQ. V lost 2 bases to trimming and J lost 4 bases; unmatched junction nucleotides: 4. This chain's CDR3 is CASSLTTGGTEAFF. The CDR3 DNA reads TGCGCCAGCAGCTTAACCACAGGGGGCACTGAAGCTTTCTTT. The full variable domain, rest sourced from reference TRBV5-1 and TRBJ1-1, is KAGVTQTPRYLIKTRGQQVTLSCSPISGHRSVSWYQQTPGQGLQFLFEYFSETQRNKGNFPGRFSGRQFSNSRSEMNVSTLELGDSALYLCASSLTTGGTEAFFGQGTRLTVV.

The CDR3: CASSVAPLGREGYTF. In DNA, the CDR3 is TGTGCCAGCAGCGTAGCCCCTTTGGGCCGGGAGGGCTACACCTTC. The chain has TRBV9 and TRBJ1-2, with D unresolved. CDR3 length: 15 residues. Germline V gene lookup returns CDR1 SGDLS and CDR2 YYNGEE. The V end lost 0 bases, the J end lost 8 bases, and 17 bases lay between the germline ends.

The CDR3 nucleotides read TGTGCCAGCAGCCAAGACTTGGGTAACTACGAGCAGTACGTC. Translated, it gives CASSQDLGNYEQYV. This sequence joins TRBV7-8 and TRBJ2-7; D is ambiguous. The germline V gene has CDR1 SGHVS and CDR2 FQNEAQ. CDR3 size: 14 residues. V lost 5 bases and J 3 bases, leaving 14 bases between the germline ends.

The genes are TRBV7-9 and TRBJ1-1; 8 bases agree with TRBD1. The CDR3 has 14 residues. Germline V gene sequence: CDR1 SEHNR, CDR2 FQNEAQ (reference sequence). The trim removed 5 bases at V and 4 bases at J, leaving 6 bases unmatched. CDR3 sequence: CASSRTGGATEAFF. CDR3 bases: TGTGCCAGCAGCCGAACAGGGGGGGCCACTGAAGCTTTCTTT.

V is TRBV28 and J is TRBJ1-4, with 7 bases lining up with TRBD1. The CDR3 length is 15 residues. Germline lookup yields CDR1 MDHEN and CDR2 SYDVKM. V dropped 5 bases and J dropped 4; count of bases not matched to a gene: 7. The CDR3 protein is CASSPPGQYNEKLFF. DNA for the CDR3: TGTGCCAGCAGTCCCCCGGGACAGTATAATGAAAAACTGTTTTTT.

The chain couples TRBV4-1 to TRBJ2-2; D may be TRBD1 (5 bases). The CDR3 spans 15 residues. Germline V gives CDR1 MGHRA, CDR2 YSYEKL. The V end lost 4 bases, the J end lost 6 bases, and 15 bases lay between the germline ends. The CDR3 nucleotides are TGCGCCAGCAGCCCTAGTGACAGTTTTTCCGGGGAGCTGTTTTTT. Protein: CASSPSDSFSGELFF.

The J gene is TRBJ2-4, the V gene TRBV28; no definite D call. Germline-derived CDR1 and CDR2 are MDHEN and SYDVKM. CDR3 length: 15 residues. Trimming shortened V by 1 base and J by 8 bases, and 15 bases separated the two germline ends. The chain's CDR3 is CASSLFVSGVYIQYF. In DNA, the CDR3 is TGTGCCAGCAGTTTATTTGTTTCCGGAGTGTACATTCAGTACTTC.

CDR3 in amino acids: CATSRVLSTGANEKLFF. Written as DNA, the CDR3 is TGTGCCACCAGCAGAGTCCTTTCGACAGGGGCGAATGAAAAACTGTTTTTT. The chain links TRBV15 to TRBJ1-4; 8 bases map to TRBD1. The CDR3 length is 17 residues. CDR1 is LNHNV and CDR2 is YYDKDF in the germline V gene (reference sequence). Trimming cost V 1 base and J 5 bases; bases outside gene matches: 9.